Listed below are T cell receptor beta chains from one sample, sequenced in a study of molecular identifiers for immune sequencing clone quantification. TCRdb passed the PCR reads through MiXCR, listing each CDR3 protein once. The table has about 320,000 distinct CDR3 sequences, roughly 24% seen once. Source material: naive CD8+ T cells from blood, with Jurkat cell RNA spiked in. These receptors came from a human donor in good health. Some libraries in this study had Jurkat cell RNA spiked in. Each CDR3 is given with its conserved first and last residue. D genes are given only for firm matches. Clone size is not always given. Where it is, it says once, few, many or a class for expanded clones.

D gene	V gene	J gene	clone size	CDR3 protein	CDR3 DNA
.	TRBV20-1	TRBJ2-7	.	CSARGTDADYEQYF	TGCAGTGCCCGCGGGACGGACGCGGACTACGAGCAGTACTTC
TRBD1	TRBV7-9	TRBJ2-7	.	CASTQTGRTYEQYF	TGTGCCAGCACTCAGACAGGGAGAACCTACGAGCAGTACTTC
.	TRBV19	TRBJ2-4	many	CASSFREIQYF	TGTGCCAGTAGTTTCCGGGAGATTCAGTACTTC
.	TRBV5-6	TRBJ1-1	.	CASSPQTENTEAFF	TGTGCCAGCAGCCCCCAGACGGAGAACACTGAAGCTTTCTTT
.	TRBV7-9	TRBJ1-1	.	CASSPTAGGGAFF	TGTGCCAGCAGCCCTACCGCGGGCGGGGGAGCTTTCTTT
TRBD2	TRBV5-4	TRBJ2-3	many	CASRMALAGVMDTQYF	TGTGCCAGCAGGATGGCGCTAGCGGGAGTGATGGATACGCAGTATTTT
.	TRBV4-1	TRBJ1-1	few	CASSQVDGGVGTEAFF	TGCGCCAGCAGCCAAGTCGACGGCGGGGTTGGGACTGAAGCTTTCTTT
.	TRBV12-3/TRBV12-4	TRBJ2-6	many	CASKNRAGANVLTF	TGTGCCAGCAAGAACAGGGCTGGGGCCAACGTCCTGACTTTC
TRBD2	TRBV11-3	TRBJ2-1	.	CASSSGGGGVDEQFF	TGTGCCAGCAGCTCTGGTGGCGGGGGAGTCGATGAGCAGTTCTTC
.	TRBV11-2	TRBJ2-1	many	CASSSWGGGGNEQFF	TGTGCCAGCAGCTCGTGGGGAGGGGGCGGCAATGAGCAGTTCTTC
.	TRBV20-1	TRBJ2-1	.	CSAKSGYSYNEQFF	TGCAGTGCCAAAAGCGGGTACTCCTACAATGAGCAGTTCTTC
.	TRBV11-2	TRBJ2-1	.	CAGSSEYNEQFF	TGTGCCGGCAGCTCCGAGTACAATGAGCAGTTCTTC
.	TRBV30	TRBJ1-1	many	CAWSVQPMNTEAFF	TGTGCCTGGAGTGTACAGCCAATGAACACTGAAGCTTTCTTT
.	TRBV27	TRBJ2-5	many	CASSDSRSQETQYF	TGTGCCAGCTCGGACAGTAGATCTCAAGAGACCCAGTACTTC
TRBD2	TRBV7-6	TRBJ2-7	few	CASSLVSPTSGRTGEQYF	TGTGCCAGCAGCTTAGTTTCCCCGACTAGCGGGAGGACGGGGGAGCAGTACTTC
.	TRBV7-9	TRBJ2-1	.	CASSGTPYSYNEQFF	TGTGCCAGCAGCGGGACCCCGTACTCCTACAATGAGCAGTTCTTC
TRBD2	TRBV19	TRBJ2-7	.	CASSIALAGGTSYEQYF	TGTGCCAGTAGTATAGCTCTAGCGGGGGGAACCTCCTACGAGCAGTACTTC
TRBD1	TRBV28	TRBJ2-7	many	CASRLTGGTNYEQYF	TGTGCCAGCAGACTTACAGGGGGCACTAACTACGAGCAGTACTTC
TRBD2	TRBV4-3	TRBJ2-5	few	CASSQDPWREFPEETQYF	TGCGCCAGCAGCCAAGATCCTTGGCGGGAGTTTCCCGAAGAGACCCAGTACTTC
.	TRBV7-9	TRBJ2-3	.	CASRVGGADTQYF	TGTGCCAGCAGGGTGGGGGGAGCGGATACGCAGTATTTT
.	TRBV5-1	TRBJ1-1	many	CASSLEARNTEAFF	TGCGCCAGCAGCCTGGAGGCCAGGAACACTGAAGCTTTCTTT
.	TRBV2	TRBJ2-3	.	CASRGTSGADTQYF	TGTGCCAGCAGGGGGACTTCAGGGGCAGATACGCAGTATTTT
.	TRBV7-9	TRBJ1-3	many	CATRLSLDSGNTIYF	TGTGCCACCCGGTTGTCCCTGGACTCTGGAAACACCATATATTTT
TRBD2	TRBV7-9	TRBJ2-1	.	CASSFGGRASRRFGNEQFF	TGTGCCAGCAGCTTCGGCGGGAGGGCCTCTAGACGTTTCGGCAATGAGCAGTTCTTC
.	TRBV25-1	TRBJ2-2	.	CASGVADGELFF	TGTGCCAGCGGTGTGGCGGACGGGGAGCTGTTTTTT
.	TRBV11-2	TRBJ2-7	many	CASSFYKGYEQYF	TGTGCCAGCAGCTTTTATAAGGGGTACGAGCAGTACTTC
.	TRBV5-4	TRBJ2-3	many	CASTVSGDTQYF	TGTGCCAGCACCGTGTCGGGGGATACGCAGTATTTT
TRBD1	TRBV12-3/TRBV12-4	TRBJ1-2	many	CASSNGQGYGYTF	TGTGCCAGCAGTAATGGACAGGGATATGGCTACACCTTC
TRBD2	TRBV29-1	TRBJ2-1	.	CSVEEPRLAGHSYNEQFF	TGCAGCGTTGAGGAACCCCGACTAGCGGGACACTCCTACAATGAGCAGTTCTTC
TRBD1	TRBV20-1	TRBJ2-7	few	CSARDRSKGEQYF	TGCAGTGCTCGGGACAGGAGCAAGGGCGAGCAGTACTTC
.	TRBV19	TRBJ2-7	.	CASTGASYEQYF	TGTGCCAGTACCGGGGCCTCCTACGAGCAGTACTTC
.	TRBV6-2/TRBV6-3	TRBJ2-5	.	CASRGRLETQYF	TGTGCCAGCAGGGGCAGATTAGAGACCCAGTACTTC